This T cell receptor (beta chain) was identified in a study of T cells in Graves' hyperthyroidism and ophthalmopathy. Study in general: At the time of initial diagnosis and before any treatment, peripheral blood was collected.

The CDR3 has 16 residues. V lost 0 bases, J lost 6 bases, and 6 bases stayed unmatched. Germline V gives CDR1 DFQATT, CDR2 SNEGSKA (reference sequence). Hyperthyroidism was newly diagnosed in patients aged 18 to 65 (duration under 2 months). This clonotype was seen repeatedly, ten times or more. Its target is not known. RNA transcripts gave rise to amplified TCR beta CDR3 regions. The primer set for the first-round RT-PCR of the TCR CDR3 was HTBI. MiXCR was run by TCRdb on the multiplex PCR reads, yielding one entry per CDR3 protein. The table includes roughly 740,000 distinct CDR3 sequences, around 17% detected once. The study's findings and limits: Blood shared most expanded thyroid clonotypes above 0.001.

Sequenced sample: blood. This TCR derives from a man younger than 30 with Graves' hyperthyroidism. The gene calls are TRBV20-1 and TRBJ2-2; 11 nucleotides match TRBD1. In DNA form, the CDR3 reads TGCAGTGCTAGAGATAGGACAGGGGGCACGGCCGGGGAGCTGTTTTTT. As protein: CSARDRTGGTAGELFF.